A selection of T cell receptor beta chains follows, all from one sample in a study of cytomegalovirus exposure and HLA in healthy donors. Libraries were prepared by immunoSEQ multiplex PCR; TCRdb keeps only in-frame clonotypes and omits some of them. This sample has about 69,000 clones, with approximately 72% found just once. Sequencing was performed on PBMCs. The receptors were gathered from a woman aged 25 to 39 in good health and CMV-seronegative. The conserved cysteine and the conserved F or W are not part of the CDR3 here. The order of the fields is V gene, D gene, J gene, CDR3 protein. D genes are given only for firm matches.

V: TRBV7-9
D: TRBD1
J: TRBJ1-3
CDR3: ASSPGTGLGNTIY

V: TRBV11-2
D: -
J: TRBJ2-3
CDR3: ASSVSGYPTDTQY

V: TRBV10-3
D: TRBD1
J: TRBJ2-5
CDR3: AIKGTVQETQY

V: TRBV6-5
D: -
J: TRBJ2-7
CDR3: ASSLRAPFDEQY

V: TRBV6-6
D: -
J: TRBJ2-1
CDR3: ASTSGGSYNEQF

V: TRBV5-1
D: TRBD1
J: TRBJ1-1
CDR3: ASSPTTDRGTEAF

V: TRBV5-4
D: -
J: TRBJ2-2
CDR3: ASTFLPGAGELF

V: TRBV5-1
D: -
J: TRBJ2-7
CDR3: ASSAQVTKHSYEQY

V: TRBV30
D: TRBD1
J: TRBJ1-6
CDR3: AWSVQRQGNSPLH

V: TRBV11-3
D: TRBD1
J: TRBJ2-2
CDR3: ASSLDLWTGDTGELF

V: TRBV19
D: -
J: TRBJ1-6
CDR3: ASSIPGSPLH

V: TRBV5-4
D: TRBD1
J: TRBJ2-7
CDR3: ASSTSDRAYEQY

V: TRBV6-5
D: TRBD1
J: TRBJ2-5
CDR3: ASSRRTGIETQY

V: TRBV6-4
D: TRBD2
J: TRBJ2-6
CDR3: ASSDSASGGASGANVLT

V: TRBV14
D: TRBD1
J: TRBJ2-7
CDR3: ASSQGFGQDYEQY

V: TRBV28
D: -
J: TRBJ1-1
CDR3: ASSSVFGNTEAF

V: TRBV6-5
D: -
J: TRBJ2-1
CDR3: ASSQAGIEQF

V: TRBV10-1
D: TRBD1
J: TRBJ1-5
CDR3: ASSSIGQVRSNQPQH

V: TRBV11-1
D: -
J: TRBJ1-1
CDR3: ASSLGVGIDGTEAF

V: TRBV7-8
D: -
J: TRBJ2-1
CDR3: ASSSDHSGEQF

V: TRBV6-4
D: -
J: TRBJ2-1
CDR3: ASSDRENNEQF

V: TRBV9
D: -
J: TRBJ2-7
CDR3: ASSVVGDGYYEQY

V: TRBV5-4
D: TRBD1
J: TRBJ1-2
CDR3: ASSQPGQGINYGYT

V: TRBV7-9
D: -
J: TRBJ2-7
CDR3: ASIPEEEAAEQY

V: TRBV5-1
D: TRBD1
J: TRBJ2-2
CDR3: ASSYTRTGGNSGELF

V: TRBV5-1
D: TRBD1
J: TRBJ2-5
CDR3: ASRQGAAQETQY

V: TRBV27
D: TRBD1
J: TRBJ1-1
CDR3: ASSLSPGIRGANTEAF

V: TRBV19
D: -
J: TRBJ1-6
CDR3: ASSILFGDSPLH

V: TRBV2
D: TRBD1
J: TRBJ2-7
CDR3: ASSELQGVSYEQY

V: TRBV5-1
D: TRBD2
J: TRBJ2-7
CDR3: ASRKTGTSGGAWYEQY

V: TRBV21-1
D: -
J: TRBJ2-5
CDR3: ASSKVPISTSGGVSQETQY

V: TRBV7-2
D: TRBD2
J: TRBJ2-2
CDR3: ASSRPGVAGVAGELF

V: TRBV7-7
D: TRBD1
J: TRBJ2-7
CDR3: ASSLGRDRHYEQY

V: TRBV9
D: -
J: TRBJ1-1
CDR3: ASTVDSMRNTEAF

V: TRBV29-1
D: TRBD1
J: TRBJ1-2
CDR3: SVVTGANYGYT

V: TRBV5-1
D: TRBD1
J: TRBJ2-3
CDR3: ASRQNRGTSTDTQY

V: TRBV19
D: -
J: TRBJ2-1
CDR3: ASTTLGGSSYNEQF

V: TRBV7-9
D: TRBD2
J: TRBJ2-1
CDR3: ASSARTSGYNEQF

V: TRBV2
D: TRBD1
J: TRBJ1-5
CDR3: ASSVGQGKLNQPQH

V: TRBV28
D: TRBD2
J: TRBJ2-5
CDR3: ASSSGLGGGGEIRETQY

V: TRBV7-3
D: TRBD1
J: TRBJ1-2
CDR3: ALGDRTSNYGYT

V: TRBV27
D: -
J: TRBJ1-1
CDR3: ASSLRAANTEAF

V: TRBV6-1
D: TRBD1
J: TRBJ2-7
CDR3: ASIQDRIDYEQY

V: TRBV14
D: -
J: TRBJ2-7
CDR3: ASSPPWTAGVSYEQY